This T cell receptor (beta chain) is drawn from a study of blood T cell repertoires in COVID-19. In the study overall: Whether acute or convalescent, the COVID-19 samples came from the United States, Italy and Spain. In each case, the material was cDNA or gDNA derived from T cells, B-cell-depleted T cells, or PBMCs.

Produced via immunoSEQ multiplex PCR; TCRdb's table is partial and in-frame only. The table shows about 250,000 clones, with about 86% occurring only once. This clone has a handful of counts. The CDR3 loop spans 13 amino acids. Germline CDR1 and CDR2: MNHEY and SVGAGI. With 6 bases removed from V and 4 bases from J, the gap between germline ends came to 10 bases. Sequences were obtained from peripheral blood. The clonotype was recovered from a man older than 75 with acute or convalescent COVID-19. V and J are TRBV6-5 and TRBJ2-1, with D perhaps matching TRBD1 (6 bases). The CDR3 DNA reads TGTGCCAGCAGCCCCGACAGGTACAATGAGCAGTTCTTC. It is translated as CASSPDRYNEQFF.